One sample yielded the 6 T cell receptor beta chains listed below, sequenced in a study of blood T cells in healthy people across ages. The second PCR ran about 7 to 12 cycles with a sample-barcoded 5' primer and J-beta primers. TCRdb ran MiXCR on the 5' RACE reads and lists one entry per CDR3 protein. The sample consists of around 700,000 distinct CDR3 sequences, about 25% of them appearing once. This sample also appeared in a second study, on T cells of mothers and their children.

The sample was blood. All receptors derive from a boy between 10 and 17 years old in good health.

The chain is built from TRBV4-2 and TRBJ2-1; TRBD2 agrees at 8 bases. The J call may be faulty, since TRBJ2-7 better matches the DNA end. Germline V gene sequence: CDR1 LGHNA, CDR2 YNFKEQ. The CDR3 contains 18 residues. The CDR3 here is CASSQEGSSGSASYEQYF. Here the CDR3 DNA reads TGTGCCAGCAGCCAAGAGGGGTCTAGCGGGTCTGCCTCCTACGAGCAGTACTTC.

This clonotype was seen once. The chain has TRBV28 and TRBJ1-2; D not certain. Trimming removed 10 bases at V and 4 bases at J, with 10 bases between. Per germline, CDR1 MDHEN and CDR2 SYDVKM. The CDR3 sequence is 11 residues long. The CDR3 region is CATDTLYGYTF. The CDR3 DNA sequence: TGTGCCACAGATACGCTCTATGGCTACACCTTC.

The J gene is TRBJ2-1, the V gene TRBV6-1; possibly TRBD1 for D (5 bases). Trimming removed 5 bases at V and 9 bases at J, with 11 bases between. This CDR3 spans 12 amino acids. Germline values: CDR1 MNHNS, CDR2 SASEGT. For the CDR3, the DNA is TGTGCCAGCAGTCCAGGGTTCAGTGAGCAGTTCTTC. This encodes CASSPGFSEQFF.

The chain's CDR3 is CASSPGGEVNEQYF. Here the CDR3 DNA reads TGCGCCAGCAGCCCGGGTGGTGAGGTTAACGAGCAGTACTTC. The rearrangement joins TRBV4-3 to TRBJ2-7; D uncertain. V lost 4 bases and J 5 bases, leaving 15 bases between the germline ends. The CDR3 runs to 14 residues. Germline V gene data show CDR1 as LGHNA and CDR2 as YSLEER.

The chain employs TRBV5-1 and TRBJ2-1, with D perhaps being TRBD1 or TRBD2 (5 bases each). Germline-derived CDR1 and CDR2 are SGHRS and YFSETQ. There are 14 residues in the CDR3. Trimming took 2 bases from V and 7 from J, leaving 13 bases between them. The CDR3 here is CASSLPGAGNEQFF. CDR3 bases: TGCGCCAGCAGCTTACCCGGGGCCGGGAATGAGCAGTTCTTC.

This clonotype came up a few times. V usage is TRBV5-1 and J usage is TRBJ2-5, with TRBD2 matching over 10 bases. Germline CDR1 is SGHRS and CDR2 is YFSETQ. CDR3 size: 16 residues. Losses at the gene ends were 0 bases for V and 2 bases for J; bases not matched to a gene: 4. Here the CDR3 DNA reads TGCGCCAGCAGCTTGGCTAGCGGGAGCGGGCAAGAGACCCAGTACTTC. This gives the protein CASSLASGSGQETQYF.